This TCR beta chain was captured in a study of cytomegalovirus exposure and HLA in healthy donors. Researchers ran the PCR with 60 Vbeta and 13 Jbeta primers. As originally analysed: Counted up in a later analysis, unique TCR beta chains came to some 75 million, with about 9.9 million shared. The repertoire was sequenced with immunoSEQ multiplex PCR; TCRdb's copy has only in-frame clones and lacks some. V, J and clone size derive from that table, while D and trimming were established from the DNA sequence. The sample lists 150,000 to 200,000 clones, over 70% occurring once. Each donor's status was that of a healthy bone marrow donor. CDR1 is SEHNR and CDR2 is FQNEAQ in the germline V gene (reference sequence). Between the trimmed V and J ends, which lost 1 base and 2 bases, there was a span of 8 bases. CDR3 length equals 14 residues. Findings and limits, study-wide: Among the CMV-associated chains, three were confirmed in vitro as specific for CMV antigens. Near-uniform donor sequencing depth was presumed by presence/absence analyses.

In regard to this clone: Its antigen is still unknown.

The sequenced material came from PBMCs. The chain uses TRBV7-9 and TRBJ2-5; D is uncertain. This sequence originates from a woman younger than 35 in good health and CMV-seropositive. CDR3 protein: CASSLVARQETQYF. In nucleotides, the CDR3 is TGTGCCAGCAGCTTAGTCGCGCGTCAAGAGACCCAGTACTTC.